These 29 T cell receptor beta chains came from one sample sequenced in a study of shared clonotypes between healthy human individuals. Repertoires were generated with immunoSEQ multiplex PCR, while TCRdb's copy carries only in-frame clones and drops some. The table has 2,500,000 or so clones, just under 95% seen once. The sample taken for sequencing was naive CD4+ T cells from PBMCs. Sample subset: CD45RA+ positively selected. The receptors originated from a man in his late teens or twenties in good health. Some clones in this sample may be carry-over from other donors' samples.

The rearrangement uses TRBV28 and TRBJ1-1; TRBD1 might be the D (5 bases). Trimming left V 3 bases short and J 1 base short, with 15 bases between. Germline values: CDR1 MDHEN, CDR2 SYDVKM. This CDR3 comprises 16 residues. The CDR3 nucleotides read TGTGCCAGCAGTTTCGAACAGGTTGGATGGAACACTGAAGCTTTCTTT. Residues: CASSFEQVGWNTEAFF.

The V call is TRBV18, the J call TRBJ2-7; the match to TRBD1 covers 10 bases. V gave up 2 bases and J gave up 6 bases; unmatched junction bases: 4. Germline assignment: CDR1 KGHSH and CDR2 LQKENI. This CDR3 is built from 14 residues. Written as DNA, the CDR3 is TGTGCCAGCTCACCAGTGACAGGGGGCGTCGAGCAGTACTTC. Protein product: CASSPVTGGVEQYF. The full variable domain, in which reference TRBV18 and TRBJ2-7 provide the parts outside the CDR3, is NAGVMQNPRHLVRRRGQEARLRCSPMKGHSHVYWYRQLPEEGLKFMVYLQKENIIDESGMPKERFSAEFPKEGPSILRIQQVVRGDSAAYFCASSPVTGGVEQYFGPGTRLTVT.

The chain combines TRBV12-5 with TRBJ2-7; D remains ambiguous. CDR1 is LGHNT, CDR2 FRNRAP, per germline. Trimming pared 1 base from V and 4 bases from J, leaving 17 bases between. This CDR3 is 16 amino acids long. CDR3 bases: TGTGCTAGTGGTTTGGACTTGAACCTCGGGTGGTACGAGCAGTACTTC. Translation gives CASGLDLNLGWYEQYF.

The CDR3, as DNA: TGTGCCAGTAGTCGCTTTAACAGGGGATTGAACACTGAAGCTTTCTTT. Protein: CASSRFNRGLNTEAFF. The chain carries TRBV19 and TRBJ1-1; 7 bases are shared with TRBD1. V shed 5 bases, J shed 0 bases, and the junction held 9 bases outside the gene matches. The germline gives CDR1 LNHDA, CDR2 SQIVND (reference sequence). The CDR3 runs 16 residues. The full variable domain, completed using reference TRBV19 and TRBJ1-1, is DGGITQSPKYLFRKEGQNVTLSCEQNLNHDAMYWYRQDPGQGLRLIYYSQIVNDFQKGDIAEGYSVSREKKESFPLTVTSAQKNPTAFYLCASSRFNRGLNTEAFFGQGTRLTVV.

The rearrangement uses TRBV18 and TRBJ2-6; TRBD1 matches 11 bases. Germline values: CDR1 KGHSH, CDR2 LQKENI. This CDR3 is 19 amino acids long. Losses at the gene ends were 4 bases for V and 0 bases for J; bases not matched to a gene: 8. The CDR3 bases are TGTGCCAGCTCACGGACAGGGGGCATGGTGGGCTCTGGGGCCAACGTCCTGACTTTC. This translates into CASSRTGGMVGSGANVLTF.

This CDR3 reads CASSPDRVFQETQYF. Written as DNA, the CDR3 is TGTGCCAGTAGTCCCGACAGGGTCTTCCAAGAGACCCAGTACTTC. The chain employs TRBV19 and TRBJ2-5, with TRBD1 matching 7 bases. The trim removed 5 bases at V and 1 base at J, leaving 7 bases unmatched. Germline CDR1 reads LNHDA; CDR2 reads SQIVND (reference sequence). This CDR3 comprises 15 residues.

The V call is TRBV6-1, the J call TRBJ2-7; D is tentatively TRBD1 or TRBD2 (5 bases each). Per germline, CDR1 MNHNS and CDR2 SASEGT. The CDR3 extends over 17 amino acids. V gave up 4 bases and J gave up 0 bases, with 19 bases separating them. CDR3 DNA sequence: TGTGCCAGCAGTGTAACGGGGCAGTTCTCTGCCTCCTACGAGCAGTACTTC. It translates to CASSVTGQFSASYEQYF.

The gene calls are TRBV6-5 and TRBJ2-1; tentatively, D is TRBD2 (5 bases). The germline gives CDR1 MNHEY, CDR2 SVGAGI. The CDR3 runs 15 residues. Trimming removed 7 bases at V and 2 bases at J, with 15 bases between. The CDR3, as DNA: TGTGCCAGCATCCTGACCCGAGGGACCTACAATGAGCAGTTCTTC. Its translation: CASILTRGTYNEQFF.

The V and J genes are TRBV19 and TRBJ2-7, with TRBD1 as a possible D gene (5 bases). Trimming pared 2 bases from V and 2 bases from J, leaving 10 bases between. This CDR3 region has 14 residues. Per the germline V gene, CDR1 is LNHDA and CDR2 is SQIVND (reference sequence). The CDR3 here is CASSISDITYEQYF. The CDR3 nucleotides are TGTGCCAGTAGTATATCGGACATCACCTACGAGCAGTACTTC.

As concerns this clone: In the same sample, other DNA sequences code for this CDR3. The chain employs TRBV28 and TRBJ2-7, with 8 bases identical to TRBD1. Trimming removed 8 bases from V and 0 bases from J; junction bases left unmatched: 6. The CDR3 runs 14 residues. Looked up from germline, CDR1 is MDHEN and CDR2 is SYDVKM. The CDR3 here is CASRRGQGSYEQYF. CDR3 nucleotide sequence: TGTGCCAGCCGTCGCGGACAGGGCTCCTACGAGCAGTACTTC.

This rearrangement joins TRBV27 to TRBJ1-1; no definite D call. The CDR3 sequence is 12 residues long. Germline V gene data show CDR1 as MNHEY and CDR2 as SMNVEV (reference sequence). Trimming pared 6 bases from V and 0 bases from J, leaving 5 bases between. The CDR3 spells CASRQMNTEAFF. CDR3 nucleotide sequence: TGTGCCAGCAGACAGATGAACACTGAAGCTTTCTTT.

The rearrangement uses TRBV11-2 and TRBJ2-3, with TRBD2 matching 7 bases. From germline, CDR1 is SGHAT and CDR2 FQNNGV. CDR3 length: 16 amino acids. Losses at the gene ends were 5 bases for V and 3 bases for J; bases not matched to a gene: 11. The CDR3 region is CASSVMSGTPTDTQYF. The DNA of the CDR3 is TGTGCCAGCAGCGTAATGAGCGGGACGCCGACAGATACGCAGTATTTT.

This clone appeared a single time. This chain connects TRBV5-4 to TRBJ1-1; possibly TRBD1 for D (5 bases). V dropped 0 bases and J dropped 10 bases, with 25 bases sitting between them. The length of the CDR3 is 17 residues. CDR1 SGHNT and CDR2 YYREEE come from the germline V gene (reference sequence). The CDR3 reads CASSLEGRPVGGEGAFF. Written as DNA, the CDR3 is TGTGCCAGCAGCTTGGAAGGTCGCCCAGTTGGGGGGGAGGGAGCTTTCTTT.

CDR3 loop: CASSRPGTGDAGYTF. The CDR3 DNA reads as TGTGCCAGCAGCCGCCCCGGGACAGGGGATGCCGGCTACACCTTC. The chain joins TRBV28 to TRBJ1-2; 10 bases are shared with TRBD1. The ends lost 6 bases at V and 8 bases at J; junction bases unmatched: 12. The V gene's germline CDR1 is MDHEN and CDR2 SYDVKM. The CDR3 covers 15 residues.

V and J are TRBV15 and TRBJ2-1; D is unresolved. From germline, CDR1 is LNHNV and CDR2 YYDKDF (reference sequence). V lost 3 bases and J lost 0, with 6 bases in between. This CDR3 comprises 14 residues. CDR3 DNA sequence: TGTGCCACCAGCAGCGGGTACTCCTACAATGAGCAGTTCTTC. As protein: CATSSGYSYNEQFF.

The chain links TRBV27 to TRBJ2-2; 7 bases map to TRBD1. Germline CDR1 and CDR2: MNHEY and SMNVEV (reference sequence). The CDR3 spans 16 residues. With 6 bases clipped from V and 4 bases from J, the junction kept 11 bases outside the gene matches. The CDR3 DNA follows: TGTGCCAGCAGGATTGACAGGGACCTTTTCACCGGGGAGCTGTTTTTT. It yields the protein CASRIDRDLFTGELFF.

The CDR3 DNA sequence: TGTGCCAGCAGCAGCCAACAGGGCTGGAATCAGCCCCAGCATTTT. Protein sequence: CASSSQQGWNQPQHF. This chain connects TRBV28 to TRBJ1-5; tentatively, D is TRBD1 (6 bases). Germline loops: CDR1 MDHEN, CDR2 SYDVKM. V lost 6 bases and J 4 bases, leaving 16 bases between the germline ends. The CDR3 is 15 amino acids. The complete variable domain, with remaining parts taken from reference TRBV28 and TRBJ1-5, reads DVKVTQSSRYLVKRTGEKVFLECVQDMDHENMFWYRQDPGLGLRLIYFSYDVKMKEKGDIPEGYSVSREKKERFSLILESASTNQTSMYLCASSSQQGWNQPQHFGDGTRLSIL.

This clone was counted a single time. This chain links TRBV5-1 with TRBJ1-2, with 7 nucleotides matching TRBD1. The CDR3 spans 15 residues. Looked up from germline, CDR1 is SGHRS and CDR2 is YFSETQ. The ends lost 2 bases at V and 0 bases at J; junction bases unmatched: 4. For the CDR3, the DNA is TGCGCCAGCAGCTTTACTGACAGGGCTAACTATGGCTACACCTTC. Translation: CASSFTDRANYGYTF.

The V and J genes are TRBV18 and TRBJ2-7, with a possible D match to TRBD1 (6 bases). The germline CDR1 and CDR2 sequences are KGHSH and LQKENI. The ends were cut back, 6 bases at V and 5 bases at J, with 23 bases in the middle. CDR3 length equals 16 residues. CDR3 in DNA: TGTGCCAGCTCCCTTCCTCCTAATCAGGGGCTTAACGAGCAGTACTTC. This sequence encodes CASSLPPNQGLNEQYF.

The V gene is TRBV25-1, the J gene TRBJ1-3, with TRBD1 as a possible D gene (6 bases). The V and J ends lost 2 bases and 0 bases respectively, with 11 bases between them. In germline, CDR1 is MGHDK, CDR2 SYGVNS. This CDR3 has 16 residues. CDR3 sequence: CASSEGWGASGNTIYF. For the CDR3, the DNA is TGTGCCAGCAGTGAAGGGTGGGGGGCCTCTGGAAACACCATATATTTT.

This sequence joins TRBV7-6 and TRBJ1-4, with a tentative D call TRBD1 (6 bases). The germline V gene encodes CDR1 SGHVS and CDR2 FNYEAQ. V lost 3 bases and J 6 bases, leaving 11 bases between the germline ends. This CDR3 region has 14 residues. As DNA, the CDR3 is TGTGCCAGCAGCTTCCAGACAGGTGATGAAAAACTGTTTTTT. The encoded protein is CASSFQTGDEKLFF.

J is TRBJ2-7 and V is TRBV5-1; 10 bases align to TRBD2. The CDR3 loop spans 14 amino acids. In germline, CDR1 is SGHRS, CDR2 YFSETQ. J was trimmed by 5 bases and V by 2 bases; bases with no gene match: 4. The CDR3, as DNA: TGCGCCAGCAGCTTTCTAGCGGGAGTCAACGAGCAGTACTTC. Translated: CASSFLAGVNEQYF.

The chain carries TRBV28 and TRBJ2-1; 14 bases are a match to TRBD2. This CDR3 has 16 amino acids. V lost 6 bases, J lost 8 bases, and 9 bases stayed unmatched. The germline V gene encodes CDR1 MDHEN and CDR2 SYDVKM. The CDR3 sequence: CASSFGGLAGVDEQFF. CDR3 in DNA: TGTGCCAGCAGCTTTGGGGGACTAGCGGGAGTGGATGAGCAGTTCTTC. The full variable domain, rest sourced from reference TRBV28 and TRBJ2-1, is DVKVTQSSRYLVKRTGEKVFLECVQDMDHENMFWYRQDPGLGLRLIYFSYDVKMKEKGDIPEGYSVSREKKERFSLILESASTNQTSMYLCASSFGGLAGVDEQFFGPGTRLTVL.

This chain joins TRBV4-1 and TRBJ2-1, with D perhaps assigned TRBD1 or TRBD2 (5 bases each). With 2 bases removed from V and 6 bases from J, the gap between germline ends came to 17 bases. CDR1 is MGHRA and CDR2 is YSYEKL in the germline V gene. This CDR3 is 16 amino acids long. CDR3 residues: CASSQFTGQVVNEQFF. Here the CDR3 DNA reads TGCGCCAGCAGCCAATTCACGGGGCAGGTAGTCAATGAGCAGTTCTTC.

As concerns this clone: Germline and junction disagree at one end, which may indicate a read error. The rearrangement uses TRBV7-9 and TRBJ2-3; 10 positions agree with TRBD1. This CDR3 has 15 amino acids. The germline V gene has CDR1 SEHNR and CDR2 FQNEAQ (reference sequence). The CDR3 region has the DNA TGTGCCAGCACCTTAGGGACAGGGGACACAGATACGCAGTATTTT. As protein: CASTLGTGDTDTQYF.

CDR3 loop: CASIKGQARRYEQYF. DNA for the CDR3: TGCGCCAGCATAAAGGGGCAGGCGCGGCGGTACGAGCAGTACTTC. This chain connects TRBV23-1 to TRBJ2-7, with TRBD1 as a possible D gene (5 bases). TRBV23-1 is filed as an ORF, its function uncertain. The CDR3 extends over 15 amino acids. The V end lost 7 bases, the J end lost 4 bases, and 20 bases lay between the germline ends.

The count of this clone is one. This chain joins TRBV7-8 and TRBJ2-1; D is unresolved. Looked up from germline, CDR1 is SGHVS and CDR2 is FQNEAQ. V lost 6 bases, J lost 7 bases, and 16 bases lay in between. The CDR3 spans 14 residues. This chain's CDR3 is CASSHTPPYNEQFF. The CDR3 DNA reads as TGTGCCAGCAGTCACACCCCCCCGTATAATGAGCAGTTCTTC.

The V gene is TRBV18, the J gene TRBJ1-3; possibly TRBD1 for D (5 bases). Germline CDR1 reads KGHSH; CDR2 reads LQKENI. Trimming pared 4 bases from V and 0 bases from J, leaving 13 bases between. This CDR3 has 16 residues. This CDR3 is CASSQPGLGSGNTIYF. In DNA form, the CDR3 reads TGTGCCAGCTCACAACCGGGACTGGGCTCTGGAAACACCATATATTTT. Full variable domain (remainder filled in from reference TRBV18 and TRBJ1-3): NAGVMQNPRHLVRRRGQEARLRCSPMKGHSHVYWYRQLPEEGLKFMVYLQKENIIDESGMPKERFSAEFPKEGPSILRIQQVVRGDSAAYFCASSQPGLGSGNTIYFGEGSWLTVV.

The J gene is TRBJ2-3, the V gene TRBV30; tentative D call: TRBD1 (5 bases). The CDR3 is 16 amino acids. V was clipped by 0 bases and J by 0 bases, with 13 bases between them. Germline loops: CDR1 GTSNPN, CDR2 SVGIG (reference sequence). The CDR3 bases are TGTGCCTGGAGTGTAGGTACAGGTACTAGCACAGATACGCAGTATTTT. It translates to CAWSVGTGTSTDTQYF.